Presented here are 32 T cell receptor beta chains from one specimen sequenced in a study of PD-1 blockade in classical Hodgkin lymphoma. Generated by immunoSEQ multiplex PCR, the TCRdb table keeps only in-frame clones and is missing some. The sample includes about 21,000 clones, 68% of them seen just once. Every patient had relapsed following autologous stem cell transplantation, and cohorts differed in brentuximab vedotin exposure. The source material was peripheral blood mononuclear cells (PBMCs), sampled at baseline. Receptor source: a human donor with classical Hodgkin lymphoma.

This clone was detected a few times. CDR3 nucleotides: TGTGCTTCCCTCCGGGGTCAGGATAGCAATCAGCCCCAGCATTTT. Its translation is CASLRGQDSNQPQHF. The gene calls are TRBV6-1 and TRBJ1-5; D gene ambiguous. The germline V gene has CDR1 MNHNS and CDR2 SASEGT. This CDR3 is 15 amino acids long.

The V call is TRBV29-1, the J call TRBJ2-7; D gene uncertain. Between the trimmed V and J ends, which lost 7 bases and 3 bases, there was a span of 13 bases. This CDR3 region has 12 residues. Germline V gene sequence: CDR1 SQVTM, CDR2 ANQGSEA. The DNA for the CDR3 is TGCAGCGCCCCGGGTTCCAGCTACGAGCAGTACTTC. It is translated as CSAPGSSYEQYF.

The chain has TRBV4-3 and TRBJ2-2, with D possibly TRBD2 on 7 matching bases. This CDR3 has 18 residues. The V gene lost 2 bases and the J gene lost 7 bases, with 23 bases spanning the gap. Germline CDR1 LGHNA, CDR2 YSLEER. CDR3 residues: CASSQSPLMGGAVGELFF. In nucleotides, the CDR3 is TGCGCCAGCAGCCAATCGCCCCTGATGGGGGGGGCGGTCGGGGAGCTGTTTTTT.

The CDR3 spells CAWSVPGASGIGRGEQFF. The CDR3 DNA sequence: TGTGCCTGGAGTGTACCGGGGGCTAGCGGGATCGGTAGGGGTGAGCAGTTCTTC. This chain uses TRBV30 with TRBJ2-1, with 9 bases lining up with TRBD2. The germline V gene has CDR1 GTSNPN and CDR2 SVGIG (reference sequence). The length of the CDR3 is 18 residues. The V segment lost 0 bases and the J segment 9 bases; nucleotides outside the gene matches: 18.

The rearrangement uses TRBV6-5 and TRBJ2-1, with TRBD2 matching over 10 bases. Germline V gene lookup returns CDR1 MNHEY and CDR2 SVGAGI. V was pared by 3 bases and J by 4 bases, with 3 bases of the junction left unmatched. The CDR3 is 15 amino acids. The CDR3 reads CASSYSSGGYNEQFF. CDR3 nucleotides: TGTGCCAGCAGTTATTCTAGCGGGGGTTACAATGAGCAGTTCTTC.

This clone was observed a handful of times. This sequence joins TRBV28 and TRBJ1-5; D is possibly TRBD1 (6 bases). Per germline, CDR1 MDHEN and CDR2 SYDVKM. The CDR3 is 13 residues long. Trimming removed 8 bases at V and 0 bases at J, with 8 bases between. The CDR3 coding sequence is TGTGCCAGCTGGGGGCTTAGCAATCAGCCCCAGCATTTT. Translation gives CASWGLSNQPQHF.

This clone was counted a few times. This chain joins TRBV4-3 and TRBJ1-6; TRBD1 agrees at 9 bases. Per germline, CDR1 LGHNA and CDR2 YSLEER. V shed 4 bases, J shed 8 bases, and the junction held 6 bases outside the gene matches. CDR3 size: 15 residues. This chain's CDR3 is CASSRGGDRDSPLHF. In nucleotides, the CDR3 is TGCGCCAGCAGCCGGGGAGGGGACAGGGATTCACCCCTCCACTTT.

J is TRBJ2-7 and V is TRBV7-9; D is tentatively TRBD1 or TRBD2 (6 bases each). Germline CDR1 SEHNR, CDR2 FQNEAQ (reference sequence). Trimming removed 1 base at V and 3 bases at J, with 10 bases between. This CDR3 comprises 14 residues. The CDR3 DNA is TGTGCCAGCAGCTTAGATGGGGGGCTCTACGAGCAGTACTTC. It encodes CASSLDGGLYEQYF.

The chain recombines TRBV6-5 with TRBJ2-2, with a possible D match to TRBD2 (6 bases). V lost 5 bases, J lost 4 bases, and 14 bases lay in between. This CDR3 region has 15 residues. CDR1 and CDR2 (germline): MNHEY, SVGAGI. The CDR3 sequence is CASSLRSGRTGELFF. DNA of the CDR3: TGTGCCAGCAGTCTAAGAAGCGGGCGCACCGGGGAGCTGTTTTTT.

The CDR3 coding sequence is TGTGCCAGCAGCCCACCCCTAGCGGGTGTCTACGAGCAGTACTTC. Translating gives CASSPPLAGVYEQYF. The chain couples TRBV28 to TRBJ2-7; 8 bases are shared with TRBD2. The CDR3 loop spans 15 amino acids. The V gene end was trimmed by 6 bases and the J gene end by 3 bases; junction bases not matched to a gene: 10. Germline lookup yields CDR1 MDHEN and CDR2 SYDVKM.

The chain uses TRBV30 and TRBJ2-1; D ambiguous. V was cut by 1 base and J by 7 bases, with 5 bases left in between. Germline V gene lookup returns CDR1 GTSNPN and CDR2 SVGIG (reference sequence). This CDR3 has 11 residues. The DNA of the CDR3 is TGTGCCTGGAGTGATTTTAATGAGCAGTTCTTC. It encodes CAWSDFNEQFF.

About this clone: The same CDR3 arises from other DNA sequences in this sample as well. The chain couples TRBV18 to TRBJ1-5, with D unclear. This CDR3 is 13 amino acids long. Per germline, CDR1 KGHSH and CDR2 LQKENI. V gave up 2 bases and J gave up 1 base, with 3 bases separating them. As DNA, the CDR3 is TGTGCCAGCTCACCAGGGAGCAATCAGCCCCAGCATTTT. Its translation: CASSPGSNQPQHF.

This clone was counted a few times. This chain connects TRBV27 to TRBJ1-1; D might be TRBD1 (5 bases). V shed 3 bases and J shed 1 base, with 15 bases lying between them. This CDR3 has 16 residues. Germline CDR1 and CDR2: MNHEY and SMNVEV (reference sequence). CDR3 in amino acids: CASSLRAGSKNTEAFF. DNA of the CDR3: TGTGCCAGCAGTTTGCGGGCAGGGTCTAAGAACACTGAAGCTTTCTTT.

CDR3 residues: CASSVQINYGYTF. The CDR3 bases are TGTGCCAGCAGTGTACAGATTAACTATGGCTACACCTTC. The gene calls are TRBV28 and TRBJ1-2; D gene uncertain. V lost 5 bases and J 1 base, leaving 8 bases between the germline ends. CDR3 size: 13 residues. The V gene's germline CDR1 is MDHEN and CDR2 SYDVKM.

The V gene is TRBV4-1, the J gene TRBJ2-5; D may be TRBD2 (6 bases). Deletions cut 5 bases from V and 2 bases from J, with 12 bases between. Germline lookup yields CDR1 MGHRA and CDR2 YSYEKL. The CDR3 spans 14 residues. As DNA, the CDR3 is TGCGCCAGCAGCGGACTATTCACGCAAGAGACCCAGTACTTC. Its protein product is CASSGLFTQETQYF.

V usage is TRBV30 and J usage is TRBJ2-1; tentatively, D is TRBD2 (6 bases). Germline V gene lookup returns CDR1 GTSNPN and CDR2 SVGIG (reference sequence). The CDR3 length is 13 residues. Between the trimmed V and J ends, which lost 5 bases and 1 base, there was a span of 9 bases. The CDR3 sequence is CAWSAGSYNEQFF. CDR3 bases: TGTGCCTGGTCGGCGGGGTCCTACAATGAGCAGTTCTTC.

The rearrangement links TRBV10-2 to TRBJ2-5; 8 positions agree with TRBD1. CDR1 is WSHSY and CDR2 is SAAADI in the germline V gene. This CDR3 is built from 14 residues. The J segment lost 2 bases and the V segment lost 6 bases, leaving 5 bases of the junction unmatched. This chain's CDR3 is CASSLRTGQETQYF. The DNA for the CDR3 is TGCGCCAGCAGCCTCCGGACAGGGCAAGAGACCCAGTACTTC.

J is TRBJ1-5 and V is TRBV6-5, with D unresolved. Germline CDR1 MNHEY, CDR2 SVGAGI. Trimming shortened V by 0 bases and J by 6 bases, and 9 bases separated the two germline ends. The CDR3 is 14 amino acids. The CDR3 nucleotides read TGTGCCAGCAGTTACTCGGCTCGGTTTCAGCCCCAGCATTTT. It encodes CASSYSARFQPQHF.

The chain carries TRBV10-3 and TRBJ2-3, with 11 bases that match TRBD2. This CDR3 comprises 17 residues. Germline V lookup: CDR1 ENHRY, CDR2 SYGVKD. Trimming removed 10 bases from V and 1 base from J; junction bases left unmatched: 13. The CDR3 nucleotides read TGTGCCACCCACACACCTAGACTAGCGGGGCGCACAGATACGCAGTATTTT. Encoded protein: CATHTPRLAGRTDTQYF.

The chain employs TRBV7-2 and TRBJ1-4, with a tentative D call TRBD1 (6 bases). The CDR3 loop spans 14 amino acids. V was trimmed by 4 bases and J by 5 bases, leaving 11 bases between them. Looked up from germline, CDR1 is SGHTA and CDR2 is FQGNSA. DNA of the CDR3: TGTGCCAGCAGCTCTGAGGGGGGGAATGAAAAACTGTTTTTT. The encoded protein is CASSSEGGNEKLFF.

This chain joins TRBV27 and TRBJ1-5; no firm D call. The CDR3 is 13 residues long. From germline, CDR1 is MNHEY and CDR2 SMNVEV (reference sequence). Trimming pared 3 bases from V and 0 bases from J, leaving 3 bases between. CDR3 DNA: TGTGCCAGCAGTTTCAATAGCAATCAGCCCCAGCATTTT. Its protein is CASSFNSNQPQHF.

The chain couples TRBV7-8 to TRBJ1-5; D is possibly TRBD1 (5 bases). The length of the CDR3 is 13 residues. The V gene lost 5 bases and the J gene lost 10 bases, with 15 bases spanning the gap. Germline lookup yields CDR1 SGHVS and CDR2 FQNEAQ. CDR3 region: CASSLDSLYPQHF. DNA of the CDR3: TGTGCCAGCAGCCTCGACAGCCTCTATCCCCAGCATTTT.

The chain joins TRBV11-2 to TRBJ1-5, with 8 bases identical to TRBD1. Germline V lookup: CDR1 SGHAT, CDR2 FQNNGV. Germline trimming cut 5 bases from V and 4 bases from J; bases unmatched to any gene: 4. CDR3 length equals 14 residues. The CDR3 DNA sequence: TGTGCCAGCAGCCCGGGACAGGCGAATCAGCCCCAGCATTTT. Amino acid sequence: CASSPGQANQPQHF. The full variable domain, completed using reference TRBV11-2 and TRBJ1-5, is EAGVAQSPRYKIIEKRQSVAFWCNPISGHATLYWYQQILGQGPKLLIQFQNNGVVDDSQLPKDRFSAERLKGVDSTLKIQPAKLEDSAVYLCASSPGQANQPQHFGDGTRLSIL.

This clone is labeled medium-sized. This chain links TRBV9 with TRBJ1-2; D not resolved. Trimming removed 4 bases from V and 4 bases from J, with 17 bases in between. CDR1 and CDR2 from the germline V gene are SGDLS and YYNGEE. CDR3 length equals 15 residues. The CDR3 DNA follows: TGTGCCAGCAGCCACCTAGTAGGTAAATCCTATGGCTACACCTTC. Amino acid sequence: CASSHLVGKSYGYTF.

The CDR3 is CASSYPPRAGGVEQYF. The CDR3 DNA reads TGTGCCAGCAGTTACCCCCCTAGAGCGGGAGGGGTAGAGCAGTACTTC. V is TRBV6-6 and J is TRBJ2-7, with TRBD2 identical over 10 bases. This CDR3 contains 16 residues. CDR1 is MNHNY, CDR2 SVGAGI, per germline (reference sequence). The V and J ends lost 2 bases and 7 bases, in that order; junction bases with no gene match: 11.

The rearrangement uses TRBV5-1 and TRBJ2-1; D might be TRBD1 or TRBD2, each matching 5 bases. CDR3 length: 14 amino acids. CDR1 is SGHRS and CDR2 is YFSETQ in the germline V gene. V lost 3 bases, J lost 5 bases, and 12 bases lay in between. Written as DNA, the CDR3 is TGCGCCAGCAGCTCGGGACGGATTAACAATGAGCAGTTCTTC. Translated: CASSSGRINNEQFF.

This clone is a singleton in its sample. This chain links TRBV10-3 with TRBJ1-2, with TRBD1 matching over 7 bases. This CDR3 is 13 amino acids long. V was clipped by 9 bases and J by 0 bases; unmatched bases: 4. CDR1 is ENHRY and CDR2 is SYGVKD in the germline V gene. The DNA of the CDR3 is TGTGCCATTTCGACAGGGACTAACTATGGCTACACCTTC. Translated, it gives CAISTGTNYGYTF.

This clone qualifies as medium-sized (0.01 to 0.1%). The chain has TRBV7-6 and TRBJ2-1; a weak D match, TRBD1 (5 bases). The V gene lost 5 bases and the J gene lost 9 bases, with 14 bases spanning the gap. The germline V gene has CDR1 SGHVS and CDR2 FNYEAQ. The CDR3 runs to 13 residues. The CDR3 sequence: CASSPLNRIEQFF. The CDR3 region has the DNA TGTGCCAGCAGCCCTCTAAACAGGATTGAGCAGTTCTTC.

The chain recombines TRBV28 with TRBJ2-1; D could derive from TRBD1 or TRBD2 (6 bases each). The V end lost 5 bases, the J end lost 1 base, and 18 bases lay between the germline ends. The CDR3 sequence is 17 residues long. Germline V CDR1 and CDR2: MDHEN, SYDVKM. CDR3 bases: TGTGCCAGCAGTCCTCCTCTACGGGGGCCATCCTACAATGAGCAGTTCTTC. Amino acids: CASSPPLRGPSYNEQFF.

CDR3 region: CASSQDPGRGGPQHF. CDR3 bases: TGTGCCAGCAGCCAAGATCCTGGCCGGGGCGGGCCCCAGCATTTT. The chain carries TRBV4-2 and TRBJ1-5, with D possibly matching TRBD1 (5 bases). V gave up 0 bases and J gave up 9 bases, with 15 bases separating them. Germline assignment: CDR1 LGHNA and CDR2 YNFKEQ. This CDR3 region has 15 residues.

Notes on this clone: Other DNA sequences from this sample encode an identical CDR3 as well. The rearrangement uses TRBV4-3 and TRBJ2-7; TRBD1 aligns across 9 bases. V lost 3 bases, J lost 3 bases, and 0 bases stayed unmatched. The CDR3 is 13 amino acids. Germline V lookup: CDR1 LGHNA, CDR2 YSLEER. Written as DNA, the CDR3 is TGCGCCAGCAGCCAGGACAGGGGCTACGAGCAGTACTTC. It is translated as CASSQDRGYEQYF.

The J gene is TRBJ1-2, the V gene TRBV6-5; unclear D gene. This CDR3 is built from 11 residues. Trimming shortened V by 2 bases and J by 8 bases, and 6 bases separated the two germline ends. The germline gives CDR1 MNHEY, CDR2 SVGAGI. CDR3 in amino acids: CASSYGYGYTF. CDR3 in DNA: TGTGCCAGCAGTTACGGGTACGGCTACACCTTC.